This T cell receptor beta chain derives from a study of OX40 agonist ivuxolimab in advanced cancers. Study observations and caveats: A proportion of nonresponders additionally exhibited low normalized T-cell clonal expansion.

A note on this clone: The antigen is undetermined.

Profiled with immunoSEQ multiplex PCR; TCRdb holds only in-frame clones, not every one. The table has about 55,000 clones, roughly three quarters seen once. From germline, CDR1 is MNHEY and CDR2 SVGAGI. Between the trimmed V and J ends, which lost 2 bases and 3 bases, there was a span of 14 bases. CDR3 length: 15 amino acids. The clonotype comes from an adult with an advanced solid tumor such as melanoma, head and neck, liver or kidney cancer. The chain carries TRBV6-5 and TRBJ2-7; D perhaps matches TRBD2 (7 bases). Sequenced here: CD4+ or CD8+ T cells sorted from blood, sampled in a trial of the OX40 agonist ivuxolimab. The CDR3 nucleotides read TGTGCCAGCAGTTACGGGGGGGACACCAACTACGAGCAGTACTTC. This gives the protein CASSYGGDTNYEQYF.